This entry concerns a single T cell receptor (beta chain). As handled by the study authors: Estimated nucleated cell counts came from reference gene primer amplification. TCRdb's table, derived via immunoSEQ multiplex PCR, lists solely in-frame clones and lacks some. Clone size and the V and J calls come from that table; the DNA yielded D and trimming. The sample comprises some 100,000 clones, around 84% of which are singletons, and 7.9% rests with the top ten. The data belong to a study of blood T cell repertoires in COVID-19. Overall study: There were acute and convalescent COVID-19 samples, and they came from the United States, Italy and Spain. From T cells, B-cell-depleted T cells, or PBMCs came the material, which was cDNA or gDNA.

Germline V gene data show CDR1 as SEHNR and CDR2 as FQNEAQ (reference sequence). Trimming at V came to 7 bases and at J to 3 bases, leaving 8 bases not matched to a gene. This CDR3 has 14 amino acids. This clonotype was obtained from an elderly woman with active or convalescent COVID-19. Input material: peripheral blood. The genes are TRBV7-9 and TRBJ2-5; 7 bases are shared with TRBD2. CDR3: CASTFWSGEETQYF. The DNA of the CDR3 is TGTGCCAGCACCTTCTGGAGCGGGGAAGAGACCCAGTACTTC.